The sequence of this T cell receptor (beta chain) was determined in a study of shared clonotypes between healthy human individuals. Clones were sequenced by immunoSEQ multiplex PCR, and TCRdb holds only the in-frame ones, with some missing. The sample includes over 2 million clones, 95% of them seen just once. The germline V gene has CDR1 SGHAT and CDR2 FQNNGV. The V gene lost 2 bases and the J gene lost 6 bases, with 5 bases spanning the gap. The CDR3 runs to 11 residues. The V and J genes are TRBV11-2 and TRBJ2-7; D not certain. The source material was naive CD4+ T cells sorted from blood. Subset here: CD45RA+ positively selected. The sequence was obtained from a man between 18 and 35 years old in good health. The CDR3 bases are TGTGCCAGCAGCTTACAGGCCGAGCAGTACTTC. Translated: CASSLQAEQYF. The full variable domain, its missing parts supplied by reference TRBV11-2 and TRBJ2-7, is EAGVAQSPRYKIIEKRQSVAFWCNPISGHATLYWYQQILGQGPKLLIQFQNNGVVDDSQLPKDRFSAERLKGVDSTLKIQPAKLEDSAVYLCASSLQAEQYFGPGTRLTVT.